This TCR beta chain was obtained from a study of T-cell reconstitution after alpha-beta-depleted transplantation in children. Worth noting for this clonotype: No antigen is known for it.

Study-wide points: From newly produced T cells came most of the T-cell counts and diversity one year after transplant. From surviving recipient T cells and thymic progenitors came the high day-60 TCRbeta diversity observed in some patients.

The CDR3 loop spans 17 amino acids. The ends lost 3 bases at V and 4 bases at J; junction bases unmatched: 10. The germline gives CDR1 DFQATT, CDR2 SNEGSKA (reference sequence). Molecular barcoding with unique molecular identifiers was used for the TCRbeta library. A single record per CDR3 protein comes from TCRdb applying MiXCR to the PCR reads. This sample yields more than 500,000 distinct CDR3 sequences, of which around 10% are seen a single time; 12% to 15% belongs to the top ten. The TCR sequence derives from a female patient aged 2-9 years who had a stem cell transplant for aplastic anemia, so the T cells may come from the graft donor. V is TRBV20-1 and J is TRBJ2-3; TRBD2 matches 13 bases. The sample was PBMCs, mostly from graft donor cells, taken 180 days after TCRalphabeta/CD19-depleted stem cell transplant. The CDR3 loop is CSASTYGTSGKPDTQYF. CDR3 nucleotides: TGCAGTGCTAGTACGTACGGGACTAGCGGGAAACCAGATACGCAGTATTTT.